This T cell receptor beta chain was captured in a study of T-cell reconstitution after alpha-beta-depleted transplantation in children (dated by TCRdb to about 2016). About the full investigation: T-cell immune reconstitution after TCRalphabeta/CD19-depleted allogeneic hematopoietic cell transplantation in children was quantitatively tracked in the study by means of TCR repertoire profiling.

The sample's treatment or condition label, in plain terms: allogeneic hematopoietic cell transplantation with graft depleted of TCRalphabeta T cells and CD19 B cells. Transplant recipients were children who received TCRalphabeta/CD19-depleted allogeneic hematopoietic cell grafts. Turning to this clonotype: The antigen it recognizes is unknown. There are no base qualities to consult, and no much larger clone falls within one base.

The study at large found these results: In some patients, high TCRbeta diversity at day 60 was attributed to recipient T cells and intrathymic progenitors that had survived conditioning. Hyperexpanded clone frequencies declined over subsequent months; after one year, T-cell counts and TCRbeta diversity were mostly attributed to newly produced T cells. Apparently early alphabetaT-cell count recovery about two months after transplant reportedly relied on only several hundred rapidly expanded clones derived from non-depleted graft cells.

The library came from PCR. Sequencer: Illumina HiSeq 2500. TCR libraries were prepared with molecular barcoding, using unique molecular identifiers to normalize TCRbeta repertoire quantification. Using fastp at Q25 and MiXCR, TCRdb reprocessed the public reads and kept productive beta chains. Records with the same CDR3 protein are collapsed into one entry carrying the most frequent genes and DNA. The sample contains about 980,000 distinct CDR3 sequences, around 30% of them found a single time. Of the sample, more than 25% falls within the top ten clones. The TCR comes from a boy less than two years old who had a stem cell transplant for SCID, so the T cells may come from the graft donor. Sequences were derived from PBMCs, mostly from graft donor cells, sampled 360 days after TCRalphabeta/CD19-depleted stem cell transplant.

The CDR3 here reads CASSGGMGTWDEKLFF. The nucleotide sequence reads TGTGCCAGCAGCGGGGGGATGGGGACCTGGGATGAAAAACTGTTTTTT. The V gene is TRBV5-5 and the J gene is TRBJ1-4; TRBD1 could be the D gene, as 5 bases match. Relative to germline, V is 4 bases shorter and J is 6 bases shorter, with 19 bases between their ends. As encoded in the germline V gene (reference sequence), CDR1 is SGHKS while CDR2 is YYEKEE. The CDR3 measures 16 amino acids from cysteine to phenylalanine. Only the CDR3 region is kept as DNA, spanning 48 bases read in frame from base 1.